The 24 T cell receptor beta chains below come from one sample, sequenced in a study of T cell responses to AZD1222 COVID-19 vaccine. The method was immunoSEQ multiplex PCR; TCRdb's version includes in-frame clones alone and lacks a portion of them. The sample yields 120,000 or so clones, 91% seen once. Source: peripheral blood, taken on day 0 of AZD1222 vaccination. Receptor source: an adult in good health.

In DNA, the CDR3 is TGTGCCAGCAGCTTAGATCGCGGGAGAATGGCAGATACGCAGTATTTT. Amino acids: CASSLDRGRMADTQYF. V is TRBV7-8 and J is TRBJ2-3; 7 bases match TRBD2. V lost 1 base and J lost 4; bases outside the gene matches: 8. Germline values: CDR1 SGHVS, CDR2 FQNEAQ. This CDR3 contains 16 residues.

This clone was recorded only once. The gene calls are TRBV6-2 or TRBV6-3 and TRBJ1-2, with 9 nucleotides matching TRBD1. The ends lost 7 bases at V and 5 bases at J; junction bases unmatched: 11. The germline gives CDR1 MNHEY, CDR2 SVGEGT. There are 15 residues in the CDR3. DNA for the CDR3: TGTGCCAGCATCCCAGGGACAGGGTATGGGTATGGCTACACCTTC. Protein sequence: CASIPGTGYGYGYTF.

This clone was observed once. The V call is TRBV19, the J call TRBJ1-2; D is ambiguous. V was pared by 6 bases and J by 1 base, with 6 bases between. Per germline, CDR1 LNHDA and CDR2 SQIVND (reference sequence). The CDR3 length is 12 residues. In DNA form, the CDR3 reads TGTGCCAGTAGACCAGATAACTATGGCTACACCTTC. Translating it yields CASRPDNYGYTF.

J is TRBJ2-7 and V is TRBV5-1, with D perhaps matching TRBD2 (5 bases). The CDR3 runs to 15 residues. The germline V and J ends were trimmed by 0 bases and 1 base, with 11 bases remaining between them. The germline gives CDR1 SGHRS, CDR2 YFSETQ. For the CDR3, the DNA is TGCGCCAGCAGCTTGGTAAGCGGAGGTTCCTACGAGCAGTACTTC. Translated: CASSLVSGGSYEQYF.

The table lists this clone with a count of one. The rearrangement joins TRBV7-9 to TRBJ2-1; TRBD2 agrees at 9 bases. Germline V gene data show CDR1 as SEHNR and CDR2 as FQNEAQ (reference sequence). The V gene end was trimmed by 3 bases and the J gene end by 0 bases; junction bases not matched to a gene: 3. The length of the CDR3 is 16 residues. CDR3 in amino acids: CASSLGSGSSYNEQFF. In DNA form, the CDR3 reads TGTGCCAGCAGCTTGGGTAGCGGGAGCTCCTACAATGAGCAGTTCTTC.

As DNA, the CDR3 is TGCGCCAGCAGCTTGGCCGCGGGGCGGACTGAAGCTTTCTTT. This translates into CASSLAAGRTEAFF. This rearrangement joins TRBV5-1 to TRBJ1-1; maybe TRBD1 (5 bases). V was clipped by 0 bases and J by 5 bases, with 11 bases between them. Per the germline V gene, CDR1 is SGHRS and CDR2 is YFSETQ. The CDR3 sequence is 14 residues long.

The chain is built from TRBV29-1 and TRBJ1-1; D not certain. CDR3 length: 14 amino acids. V shed 2 bases and J shed 1 base, with 11 bases lying between them. Germline CDR1 and CDR2: SQVTM and ANQGSEA. The CDR3 loop is CSVEPRLRNTEAFF. Written as DNA, the CDR3 is TGCAGCGTTGAACCTCGGCTGAGGAACACTGAAGCTTTCTTT.

V usage is TRBV6-5 and J usage is TRBJ2-2, with D perhaps matching TRBD1 (6 bases). Trimming took 9 bases from V and 5 from J, leaving 16 bases between them. The CDR3 is 14 residues long. Germline-derived CDR1 and CDR2 are MNHEY and SVGAGI. CDR3 in amino acids: CARRDRWRTGELFF. The CDR3 DNA is TGTGCCAGGAGAGACAGGTGGAGGACCGGGGAGCTGTTTTTT.

The gene calls are TRBV25-1 and TRBJ2-5; 11 bases are shared with TRBD2. V was pared by 2 bases and J by 4 bases, with 3 bases of the junction left unmatched. Per the germline V gene, CDR1 is MGHDK and CDR2 is SYGVNS. The CDR3 is 15 amino acids. CDR3 loop: CASSERLAGGETQYF. The CDR3 nucleotides are TGTGCCAGCAGTGAACGTCTAGCGGGAGGAGAGACCCAGTACTTC.

The CDR3 nucleotides are TGTGCCAGCAGCCAAGCGACTAGCGGGAGTGGAAAAGATACGCAGTATTTT. Amino acid sequence: CASSQATSGSGKDTQYF. The chain is built from TRBV4-2 and TRBJ2-3; 12 bases match TRBD2. CDR3 length: 17 residues. V lost 1 base and J lost 5; bases outside the gene matches: 7. Germline CDR1 LGHNA, CDR2 YNFKEQ.

J is TRBJ1-3 and V is TRBV12-3 or TRBV12-4, with TRBD1 matching over 7 bases. The CDR3 has 13 residues. The junction had 5 bases not matched to a gene; V was cut back by 7 bases and J by 5 bases. CDR3 residues: CASNQGVRNTIYF. For the CDR3, the DNA is TGTGCCAGCAATCAGGGGGTGAGAAACACCATATATTTT.

CDR3 DNA sequence: TGTGCCGGCCGACGGTCCAATGAGCAGTTCTTC. This translates into CAGRRSNEQFF. This sequence joins TRBV2 and TRBJ2-1; D gene uncertain. V gave up 11 bases and J gave up 6 bases, with 11 bases separating them. CDR3 length: 11 amino acids. The germline V gene encodes CDR1 SNHLY and CDR2 FYNNEI.

This clone was seen just once. J is TRBJ2-2 and V is TRBV10-2; no firm D call. Germline V gene sequence: CDR1 WSHSY, CDR2 SAAADI. V lost 8 bases, J lost 8 bases, and 6 bases lay in between. The CDR3 contains 10 residues. CDR3 protein: CASFRGELFF. CDR3 nucleotide sequence: TGCGCCAGCTTTAGGGGGGAGCTGTTTTTT.

The V gene is TRBV27, the J gene TRBJ1-5; D is uncertain. V lost 0 bases and J 1 base, leaving 4 bases between the germline ends. Per germline, CDR1 MNHEY and CDR2 SMNVEV (reference sequence). This CDR3 contains 14 residues. DNA of the CDR3: TGTGCCAGCAGTTTATCCCGCAGCAATCAGCCCCAGCATTTT. Translation: CASSLSRSNQPQHF.

J is TRBJ2-3 and V is TRBV7-3; 12 bases are shared with TRBD2. Looked up from germline, CDR1 is SGHTA and CDR2 is FQGTGA. The CDR3 length is 17 residues. The junction had 14 bases not matched to a gene; V was cut back by 5 bases and J by 8 bases. For the CDR3, the DNA is TGTGCCAGCAGCCAGTTCCTAGCGGGAGGGCCGGGGGGTACGCAGTATTTT. This codes for CASSQFLAGGPGGTQYF.

The V and J genes are TRBV13 and TRBJ2-7, with D unresolved. This CDR3 has 13 amino acids. V dropped 3 bases and J dropped 5 bases, with 11 bases sitting between them. In germline, CDR1 is PRHDT, CDR2 FYEKMQ (reference sequence). The CDR3 region is CASSFSGSHEQYF. CDR3 bases: TGTGCCAGCAGCTTCTCGGGTTCTCACGAGCAGTACTTC. Variable domain in full (rest from reference TRBV13 and TRBJ2-7): AAGVIQSPRHLIKEKRETATLKCYPIPRHDTVYWYQQGPGQDPQFLISFYEKMQSDKGSIPDRFSAQQFSDYHSELNMSSLELGDSALYFCASSFSGSHEQYFGPGTRLTVT.

The chain employs TRBV6-5 and TRBJ2-3; tentatively, D is TRBD2 (5 bases). Germline V gene data show CDR1 as MNHEY and CDR2 as SVGAGI. The CDR3 totals 14 residues. V was cut by 5 bases and J by 0 bases, with 9 bases left in between. The chain's CDR3 is CASSKRSSTDTQYF. CDR3 bases: TGTGCCAGCAGTAAGCGGTCTAGCACAGATACGCAGTATTTT.

This clone was detected a few times. The rearrangement links TRBV6-1 to TRBJ1-5; D unclear. CDR3 length: 16 amino acids. V lost 3 bases, J lost 9 bases, and 21 bases lay in between. The V gene's germline CDR1 is MNHNS and CDR2 SASEGT. CDR3 residues: CASSEGSRGASWPQHF. CDR3 nucleotides: TGTGCCAGCAGTGAGGGGTCACGGGGAGCCTCGTGGCCCCAGCATTTT.

This rearrangement joins TRBV7-6 to TRBJ2-5; D call uncertain. The germline CDR1 and CDR2 sequences are SGHVS and FNYEAQ. The CDR3 spans 14 residues. The ends were cut back, 3 bases at V and 4 bases at J, with 12 bases in the middle. The CDR3 is CASSLIGSGETQYF. Written as DNA, the CDR3 is TGTGCCAGCAGCTTGATAGGGTCGGGAGAGACCCAGTACTTC.

The V call is TRBV13, the J call TRBJ2-1; TRBD2 matches 10 bases. The CDR3 has 18 amino acids. The trim removed 1 base at V and 6 bases at J, leaving 12 bases unmatched. CDR1 PRHDT and CDR2 FYEKMQ come from the germline V gene (reference sequence). The CDR3 sequence: CASSLEQGLLAGLNEQFF. The CDR3, as DNA: TGTGCCAGCAGCTTAGAACAGGGGTTACTAGCGGGACTCAATGAGCAGTTCTTC.

CDR3 nucleotides: TGTGCCAGCAGCTTGGGGTCCGGGAGATTGTCCTACGAGCAGTACTTC. Its protein product is CASSLGSGRLSYEQYF. The gene calls are TRBV5-4 and TRBJ2-7, with D possibly being TRBD2 (6 bases). The length of the CDR3 is 16 residues. In germline, CDR1 is SGHNT, CDR2 YYREEE (reference sequence). The V end was cut by 0 bases, the J end by 1 base, with 14 bases between. The variable domain in full, with the rest retrieved from reference TRBV5-4 and TRBJ2-7, is ETGVTQSPTHLIKTRGQQVTLRCSSQSGHNTVSWYQQALGQGPQFIFQYYREEENGRGNFPPRFSGLQFPNYSSELNVNALELDDSALYLCASSLGSGRLSYEQYFGPGTRLTVT.

This clone has a handful of counts. V and J are TRBV7-2 and TRBJ2-3, with 7 bases identical to TRBD2. There are 16 residues in the CDR3. Germline CDR1 and CDR2: SGHTA and FQGNSA. Trimming at V came to 4 bases and at J to 2 bases, leaving 9 bases not matched to a gene. The CDR3: CASSSPSGFFTDTQYF. In DNA form, the CDR3 reads TGTGCCAGCAGCTCCCCTAGCGGATTTTTCACAGATACGCAGTATTTT.

The V and J genes are TRBV6-5 and TRBJ1-5, with TRBD1 matching over 8 bases. With 5 bases clipped from V and 5 bases from J, the junction kept 5 bases outside the gene matches. CDR3 length equals 14 residues. Per germline, CDR1 MNHEY and CDR2 SVGAGI. The CDR3, as DNA: TGTGCCAGCAGTACGACAGGGGATCATCAGCCCCAGCATTTT. It codes for CASSTTGDHQPQHF.

The chain links TRBV6-6 to TRBJ1-3; D is undetermined. The length of the CDR3 is 16 residues. The germline V gene has CDR1 MNHNY and CDR2 SVGAGI (reference sequence). V was trimmed by 6 bases and J by 4 bases, leaving 19 bases between them. The DNA of the CDR3 is TGTGCCAGCAGCGGCATTCGGTTCGGCTCCGGAAACACCATATATTTT. This translates into CASSGIRFGSGNTIYF.